This TCR beta chain was sequenced in a study of blood T cell repertoires in COVID-19. The Seattle patients, enrolled during active infection, were followed longitudinally. Profiling relied on immunoSEQ multiplex PCR, and the TCRdb table lists in-frame clones only, not all of them. The sample lists around 180,000 clones; roughly 81% were seen once. The V and J ends lost 3 bases and 0 bases, in that order; junction bases with no gene match: 4. CDR3 length: 18 amino acids. Germline V lookup: CDR1 LGHNA, CDR2 YNFKEQ. The sample consisted of peripheral blood. The V call is TRBV4-2, the J call TRBJ2-6; 11 positions match TRBD2. The sequence was collected from an elderly woman with COVID-19, enrolled during active disease. CDR3 DNA: TGTGCCAGCAGCCAGACAACTAGCGGGGGCTCTGGGGCCAACGTCCTGACTTTC. Translated: CASSQTTSGGSGANVLTF.